The present T cell receptor beta chain was sequenced within a study of blood T cell repertoires in COVID-19. Study summary: The study drew acute and convalescent COVID-19 samples from the United States, Italy and Spain. The analysed material was cDNA or gDNA that came from T cells, B-cell-depleted T cells, or PBMCs.

CDR3 length: 15 amino acids. Germline assignment: CDR1 LGHDT and CDR2 YNNKEL (reference sequence). V shed 4 bases and J 2 bases; nucleotides not matched to a gene: 2. In the original processing: Amplified reference gene primers provided the basis for estimating nucleated cell counts. TCRdb keeps only in-frame clones here, not all; method: immunoSEQ multiplex PCR. V, J and clone size are those of that table, while D and trimming were read from the DNA. Here the sample spans about 110,000 clones, over 75% being singletons. Source material: peripheral blood. This chain uses TRBV3-1 (or the pseudogene TRBV3-2) with TRBJ2-1; 10 bases map to TRBD2. This receptor was taken from a man in his 70s with active or convalescent COVID-19. CDR3 in DNA: TGTGCCAGCAGCCCCGGGACTAGCGCCTACAATGAGCAGTTCTTC. It is translated as CASSPGTSAYNEQFF.